The sequence of this T cell receptor (beta chain) was determined in a study of blood T cell repertoires in COVID-19. Background on the study: The United States, Italy and Spain were the sources of the acute and convalescent COVID-19 samples.

This table comes from immunoSEQ multiplex PCR, and its TCRdb copy is limited to in-frame clones, with some not included. The sample includes a few hundred thousand clones, more than 75% seen only once; the top ten take 9% to 15%. The CDR3 is made up of 16 amino acids. The germline V gene encodes CDR1 MGHRA and CDR2 YSYEKL. The V end was cut by 4 bases, the J end by 4 bases, with 16 bases between. Sequencing was performed on peripheral blood. This TCR came from a man at least 80 years old with acute or convalescent COVID-19. The chain combines TRBV4-1 with TRBJ2-2, with D possibly being TRBD2 (6 bases). As DNA, the CDR3 is TGCGCCAGCAGCCCTCCGGGGGTGGGGAGCACCGGGGAGCTGTTTTTT. This encodes CASSPPGVGSTGELFF.